The 9 T cell receptor beta chains reported below all come from one sample, sequenced in a study of cytomegalovirus exposure and HLA in healthy donors (dated by TCRdb to between 2016 and 2019). Libraries were made using the immunoSEQ multiplex PCR assay. For the multiplex PCR, a mixture combining 60 forward primers for TCR Vbeta segments and 13 reverse primers for TCR Jbeta segments was used. Imported from immuneACCESS, the table was reduced by TCRdb to in-frame sequences with V and J called. These copies leave out some clones; in studies compared against another copy, an unresolved V gene accounts for under half, and the cause of the remainder is not known. The sample has 160,000 or so clones on record, 80% of them singletons. The ten largest clones add up to roughly 4.7% of the sample. Sequencing input: PBMCs. The receptors were sampled from a man younger than 40 in good health and CMV-seronegative.

V is TRBV9 and J is TRBJ1-4, with D unresolved. CDR1 and CDR2 (germline): SGDLS, YYNGEE. The CDR3 contains 12 residues. With 4 bases removed from V and 4 bases from J, the gap between germline ends came to 5 bases. In DNA form, the CDR3 reads TGTGCCAGCAGCCCAAATAATGAAAAACTGTTTTTT. Translating gives CASSPNNEKLFF.

The J gene is TRBJ2-5, the V gene TRBV30, with a tentative D call TRBD1 (5 bases). The length of the CDR3 is 13 residues. Germline V gene data show CDR1 as GTSNPN and CDR2 as SVGIG (reference sequence). Trimming took 0 bases from V and 3 from J, leaving 8 bases between them. The CDR3 bases are TGTGCCTGGAGTGTATCAGGGAAAGAGACCCAGTACTTC. Protein sequence: CAWSVSGKETQYF.

The chain's CDR3 is CASSFGLAVSYEQYF. The CDR3 bases are TGTGCCAGCAGCTTCGGACTAGCGGTCTCCTACGAGCAGTACTTC. The V call is TRBV7-9, the J call TRBJ2-7; 10 bases agree with TRBD2. Germline V gives CDR1 SEHNR, CDR2 FQNEAQ (reference sequence). CDR3 length: 15 amino acids. V trimming: 3 bases; J trimming: 0 bases; junction bases outside the gene matches: 2.

The chain uses TRBV15 and TRBJ1-5; D is ambiguous. The V end lost 1 base, the J end lost 2 bases, and 12 bases lay between the germline ends. This CDR3 is built from 16 residues. CDR1 is LNHNV, CDR2 YYDKDF, per germline (reference sequence). The chain's CDR3 is CATSRGSFTGNQPQHF. CDR3 sequence (DNA): TGTGCCACCAGCAGAGGATCCTTCACGGGCAATCAGCCCCAGCATTTT. The full variable domain, its missing parts supplied by reference TRBV15 and TRBJ1-5, is DAMVIQNPRYQVTQFGKPVTLSCSQTLNHNVMYWYQQKSSQAPKLLFHYYDKDFNNEADTPDNFQSRRPNTSFCFLDIRSPGLGDTAMYLCATSRGSFTGNQPQHFGDGTRLSIL.

The rearrangement uses TRBV15 and TRBJ2-3, with TRBD1 matching over 7 bases. Unmatched junction bases numbered 13, after V lost 4 bases and J lost 6 bases. The CDR3 is made up of 16 amino acids. Germline V CDR1 and CDR2: LNHNV, YYDKDF (reference sequence). CDR3 DNA: TGTGCCACCAGCACCCTGGAGGTTCAGGGGGAGGATACGCAGTATTTT. Its protein product is CATSTLEVQGEDTQYF.

This chain uses TRBV30 with TRBJ1-1, with a possible D match to TRBD1 (5 bases). Deletions cut 5 bases from V and 5 bases from J, with 15 bases between. This CDR3 comprises 13 residues. Germline assignment: CDR1 GTSNPN and CDR2 SVGIG (reference sequence). The CDR3 DNA sequence: TGTGCCTGGGACACAGGTGGGGGGACTGAAGCTTTCTTT. This sequence encodes CAWDTGGGTEAFF.

This chain uses TRBV19 with TRBJ2-1, with no clear D. Germline CDR1 reads LNHDA; CDR2 reads SQIVND (reference sequence). Deletions cut 2 bases from V and 5 bases from J, with 4 bases between. The CDR3 loop spans 12 amino acids. The CDR3 bases are TGTGCCAGTAGTATACTAAACAATGAGCAGTTCTTC. Translating it yields CASSILNNEQFF.

This rearrangement joins TRBV27 to TRBJ2-4, with D perhaps matching TRBD2 (5 bases). Trimming pared 5 bases from V and 13 bases from J, leaving 12 bases between. CDR1 and CDR2 (germline): MNHEY, SMNVEV (reference sequence). CDR3 length: 11 residues. Written as DNA, the CDR3 is TGTGCCAGCAGTGAACTCGGGAAACAGTACTTC. It codes for CASSELGKQYF.

The CDR3 coding sequence is TGTGCCAGCTTATTCAACAGGGATTGGCCCAGTCGTGGTACGCAGTATTTT. Translating it yields CASLFNRDWPSRGTQYF. The V and J genes are TRBV28 and TRBJ2-3; possibly TRBD1 for D (6 bases). Germline lookup yields CDR1 MDHEN and CDR2 SYDVKM. The CDR3 is made up of 17 amino acids. V was trimmed by 8 bases and J by 8 bases, leaving 29 bases between them.